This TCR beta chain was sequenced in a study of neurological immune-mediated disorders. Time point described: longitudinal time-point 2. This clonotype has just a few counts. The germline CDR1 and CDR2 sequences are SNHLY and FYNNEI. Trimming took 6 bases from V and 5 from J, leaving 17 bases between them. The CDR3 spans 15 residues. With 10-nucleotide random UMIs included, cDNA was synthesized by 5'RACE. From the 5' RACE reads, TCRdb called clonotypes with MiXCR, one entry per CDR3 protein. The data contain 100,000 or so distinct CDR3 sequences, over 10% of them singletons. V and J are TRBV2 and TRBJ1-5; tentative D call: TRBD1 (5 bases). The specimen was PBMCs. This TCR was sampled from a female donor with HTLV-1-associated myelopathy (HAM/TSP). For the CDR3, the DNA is TGTGCCAGCAGATACCCCGGGACGGTGCATCAGCCCCAGCATTTT. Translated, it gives CASRYPGTVHQPQHF.